These 10 T cell receptor beta chains came from one sample sequenced in a study of blood T cell repertoires in COVID-19. Generated by immunoSEQ multiplex PCR, the TCRdb table keeps only in-frame clones and is missing some. The repertoire holds 400,000 to 550,000 clones, roughly nine tenths seen once, with roughly 2% in the top ten. Source material: PBMCs or T cells enriched from blood (not recorded which). These receptors were obtained from a woman between 18 and 30 years old with acute COVID-19.

The chain employs TRBV5-1 and TRBJ1-1, with D possibly TRBD1 on 6 matching bases. The germline V gene encodes CDR1 SGHRS and CDR2 YFSETQ. CDR3 length: 15 amino acids. V was pared by 0 bases and J by 4 bases, with 13 bases between. In DNA form, the CDR3 reads TGCGCCAGCAGCTTGGAGGCAGGGGTGGGCACTGAAGCTTTCTTT. Protein sequence: CASSLEAGVGTEAFF.

The V call is TRBV14, the J call TRBJ2-3, with a weak D call TRBD2 (6 bases). CDR1 is SGHDN and CDR2 is FVKESK in the germline V gene. V was shortened by 1 base and J by 8 bases, with 10 bases between the two germline ends. The CDR3 runs 13 residues. CDR3 in amino acids: CASSQAGGTTQYF. In DNA, the CDR3 is TGTGCCAGCAGCCAAGCTGGGGGGACTACGCAGTATTTT.

This chain joins TRBV3-1 (or the pseudogene TRBV3-2) and TRBJ2-3; 7 bases align to TRBD1. The CDR3 contains 15 residues. The germline V gene has CDR1 LGHDT and CDR2 YNNKEL (reference sequence). Trimming removed 5 bases from V and 6 bases from J; junction bases left unmatched: 11. CDR3 DNA sequence: TGTGCCAGCAGCTCCTTTCAATCCAGGGGGGATACGCAGTATTTT. As protein: CASSSFQSRGDTQYF.

In this sample, this clone turned up once. V usage is TRBV12-5 and J usage is TRBJ2-5; tentative D call: TRBD2 (7 bases). The V end lost 2 bases, the J end lost 4 bases, and 14 bases lay between the germline ends. The CDR3 runs to 15 residues. The germline CDR1 and CDR2 sequences are LGHNT and FRNRAP. This CDR3 is CASGLNGGHGETQYF. The CDR3 region has the DNA TGTGCTAGTGGTTTGAACGGGGGGCACGGAGAGACCCAGTACTTC.

This clone was picked up one time. Here the CDR3 reads CASTKTSGEWNEQFF. CDR3 DNA: TGTGCCAGCACCAAAACTAGCGGGGAGTGGAATGAGCAGTTCTTC. The chain combines TRBV7-8 with TRBJ2-1; 10 positions match TRBD2. V dropped 7 bases and J dropped 7; count of bases not matched to a gene: 10. The germline CDR1 and CDR2 sequences are SGHVS and FQNEAQ. The CDR3 sequence is 15 residues long.

This clone was observed once. The rearrangement uses TRBV30 and TRBJ2-5, with D tentatively TRBD1 (6 bases). This CDR3 is 17 amino acids long. Germline values: CDR1 GTSNPN, CDR2 SVGIG (reference sequence). The V end lost 0 bases, the J end lost 2 bases, and 19 bases lay between the germline ends. CDR3 DNA sequence: TGTGCCTGGAGTGTAATCTCCGGGACATTAAATCAAGAGACCCAGTACTTC. This codes for CAWSVISGTLNQETQYF.

The chain couples TRBV19 to TRBJ1-2; TRBD1 might be the D (6 bases). The V end lost 7 bases, the J end lost 1 base, and 19 bases lay between the germline ends. Germline V gene data show CDR1 as LNHDA and CDR2 as SQIVND (reference sequence). This CDR3 is 16 amino acids long. DNA of the CDR3: TGTGCCAGTACCTCAGATAGGGGGACCTATAACTATGGCTACACCTTC. Translating it yields CASTSDRGTYNYGYTF.

The chain uses TRBV29-1 and TRBJ2-1, with 13 bases identical to TRBD2. Germline V CDR1 and CDR2: SQVTM, ANQGSEA. The CDR3 spans 13 residues. V was pared by 7 bases and J by 10 bases, with 7 bases of the junction left unmatched. The CDR3 sequence is CSANKGLAGEQFF. Written as DNA, the CDR3 is TGCAGCGCGAATAAGGGACTAGCGGGGGAGCAGTTCTTC.

The chain carries TRBV7-8 and TRBJ1-3; D may be TRBD1 (6 bases). CDR1 is SGHVS, CDR2 FQNEAQ, per germline. The CDR3 length is 14 residues. Trimming left V 6 bases short and J 0 bases short, with 9 bases between. The chain's CDR3 is CASRTDSSGNTIYF. The DNA of the CDR3 is TGTGCCAGCAGGACGGACAGCTCTGGAAACACCATATATTTT.

The chain recombines TRBV18 with TRBJ1-5, with unresolved D. V was trimmed by 3 bases and J by 7 bases, leaving 13 bases between them. Germline V lookup: CDR1 KGHSH, CDR2 LQKENI. The CDR3 consists of 14 residues. CDR3 protein: CASSPRTDYQPQHF. The CDR3 DNA reads TGTGCCAGCTCACCGAGGACGGACTACCAGCCCCAGCATTTT.